The 8 T cell receptor beta chains given below trace back to one sample, sequenced in a study of blood T cell repertoires in COVID-19 (dated by TCRdb to about 2020). Libraries were built with the immunoSEQ multiplex PCR assay. TCRdb provides this immuneACCESS table in a form limited to in-frame rearrangements. Some clones are lacking; in checked studies, under half of them reflect an unresolved V gene, and why the rest are absent is not known. This sample has around 310,000 clones in its table, and around 91% of those were observed once. Of the sample, around 12% is held by the ten largest clones. Sequences were obtained from peripheral blood. The receptors come from a woman in her sixties with acute or convalescent COVID-19.

This rearrangement joins TRBV28 to TRBJ1-4, with a possible D match to TRBD1 (6 bases). Trimming stripped 5 bases from V and 3 bases from J, with 16 bases between. Germline V gene data show CDR1 as MDHEN and CDR2 as SYDVKM. The CDR3 runs 16 residues. The CDR3 DNA sequence: TGTGCCAGCAGTGACCGAACAGGGCGAGCTAATGAAAAACTGTTTTTT. This encodes CASSDRTGRANEKLFF.

The CDR3 DNA reads TGTGCCAGTAGTATAGTTCGTGGACAGGGCGTCCAGCCCCAGCATTTT. Its translation: CASSIVRGQGVQPQHF. This chain uses TRBV19 with TRBJ1-5; 8 positions agree with TRBD1. Trimming cost V 1 base and J 7 bases; bases outside gene matches: 9. The CDR3 loop spans 16 amino acids. Germline CDR1 is LNHDA and CDR2 is SQIVND (reference sequence).

The chain carries TRBV9 and TRBJ2-7, with D possibly being TRBD2 (5 bases). V was clipped by 4 bases and J by 4 bases, with 12 bases between them. The CDR3 totals 13 residues. CDR1 is SGDLS, CDR2 YYNGEE, per germline. The CDR3 protein is CASSRELGYEQYF. The CDR3 DNA is TGTGCCAGCAGCAGGGAGTTGGGTTACGAGCAGTACTTC.

The chain recombines TRBV3-1 (or the pseudogene TRBV3-2) with TRBJ2-2; D gene ambiguous. CDR1 LGHDT and CDR2 YNNKEL come from the germline V gene (reference sequence). The V gene lost 5 bases and the J gene lost 4 bases, with 5 bases spanning the gap. The CDR3 spans 12 residues. The CDR3 nucleotides read TGTGCCAGCAGCTTCTTCACCGGGGAGCTGTTTTTT. This gives the protein CASSFFTGELFF.

This chain joins TRBV19 and TRBJ2-1; 7 bases line up with TRBD2. The V gene end was trimmed by 3 bases and the J gene end by 8 bases; junction bases not matched to a gene: 10. The CDR3 has 15 amino acids. Germline V gene lookup returns CDR1 LNHDA and CDR2 SQIVND (reference sequence). CDR3 sequence: CASSMGSGTPDEQFF. The CDR3 DNA reads TGTGCCAGTAGTATGGGAAGCGGGACCCCCGATGAGCAGTTCTTC. The full variable domain, in which reference TRBV19 and TRBJ2-1 provide the parts outside the CDR3, is DGGITQSPKYLFRKEGQNVTLSCEQNLNHDAMYWYRQDPGQGLRLIYYSQIVNDFQKGDIAEGYSVSREKKESFPLTVTSAQKNPTAFYLCASSMGSGTPDEQFFGPGTRLTVL.

The chain employs TRBV7-8 and TRBJ1-2, with 7 bases lining up with TRBD1. The V gene end was trimmed by 5 bases and the J gene end by 7 bases; junction bases not matched to a gene: 13. The CDR3 has 15 residues. The V gene's germline CDR1 is SGHVS and CDR2 FQNEAQ. The CDR3 loop reads CASSTGTVPGLGYTF. The DNA for the CDR3 is TGTGCCAGCAGCACGGGGACAGTACCGGGGCTTGGCTACACCTTC.

V usage is TRBV7-2 and J usage is TRBJ2-7; 8 nucleotides match TRBD1. With 1 base clipped from V and 3 bases from J, the junction kept 5 bases outside the gene matches. The CDR3 runs to 15 residues. Germline V gives CDR1 SGHTA, CDR2 FQGNSA. In DNA form, the CDR3 reads TGTGCCAGCAGCTTAGGAAGAGACAGGGGCTACGAGCAGTACTTC. It specifies CASSLGRDRGYEQYF.

This clone has only one observation. The rearrangement joins TRBV12-1 to TRBJ2-4; the D call of TRBD2 is as the table states it, not checked on the DNA. TRBV12-1 is noted as a pseudogene. The CDR3 totals 19 residues. The CDR3 here is CASSWARLAGVLGKNIQYF. The CDR3, as DNA: TGTGCCAGCAGCTGGGCGAGACTAGCGGGAGTCTTGGGCAAAAACATTCAGTACTTC.